The 8 T cell receptor beta chains reported below all come from one sample, sequenced in a study of OX40 agonist ivuxolimab in advanced cancers. The receptor library was made with the immunoSEQ multiplex PCR assay. In its TCRdb copy, this immuneACCESS table keeps in-frame sequences only and misses some clones. Where compared with another copy, unresolved V genes explain less than half of these, and the others have no known cause. The sample has approximately 60,000 clones on record, approximately 86% of them singletons. Approximately 12% of the sample goes to the ten largest clones. The specimen comprised CD4+ or CD8+ T cells sorted from blood, sampled in a trial of the OX40 agonist ivuxolimab. Receptors were obtained from an adult with an advanced solid tumor such as melanoma, head and neck, liver or kidney cancer.

The gene calls are TRBV19 and TRBJ2-1; the match to TRBD2 covers 7 bases. V was clipped by 2 bases and J by 7 bases; unmatched bases: 8. In germline, CDR1 is LNHDA, CDR2 SQIVND (reference sequence). CDR3 length: 15 residues. CDR3 DNA: TGTGCCAGTAGTATACTCGCGGGAGTCGGGAATGAGCAGTTCTTC. Its protein product is CASSILAGVGNEQFF.

The chain is built from TRBV11-2 and TRBJ2-7; D remains ambiguous. The length of the CDR3 is 15 residues. V dropped 3 bases and J dropped 5 bases, with 17 bases sitting between them. Germline V gene lookup returns CDR1 SGHAT and CDR2 FQNNGV. The CDR3 loop reads CASSLWTFEEHEQYF. In nucleotides, the CDR3 is TGTGCCAGCAGCTTGTGGACCTTCGAGGAGCACGAGCAGTACTTC.

V usage is TRBV10-2 and J usage is TRBJ2-7; 10 positions match TRBD1. Germline values: CDR1 WSHSY, CDR2 SAAADI. CDR3 size: 16 residues. J was trimmed by 2 bases and V by 3 bases; bases with no gene match: 7. CDR3 nucleotides: TGCGCCAGCAGTGAAGGGACAGGGGTTGTAACCTACGAGCAGTACTTC. This sequence encodes CASSEGTGVVTYEQYF.

CDR3 region: CASSLEPTETQYF. CDR3 bases: TGTGCCAGCAGTTTAGAACCGACTGAGACCCAGTACTTC. The chain recombines TRBV28 with TRBJ2-5; no definite D call. The CDR3 contains 13 residues. The V end lost 2 bases, the J end lost 5 bases, and 9 bases lay between the germline ends. The germline CDR1 and CDR2 sequences are MDHEN and SYDVKM.

This chain links TRBV9 with TRBJ1-5; D might be TRBD1 (5 bases). The CDR3 contains 14 residues. Germline assignment: CDR1 SGDLS and CDR2 YYNGEE. With 4 bases removed from V and 2 bases from J, the gap between germline ends came to 10 bases. This chain's CDR3 is CASSQDIGNQPQHF. CDR3 coding DNA: TGTGCCAGCAGCCAGGACATAGGCAATCAGCCCCAGCATTTT.

The V and J genes are TRBV19 and TRBJ2-1; D remains unclear. In germline, CDR1 is LNHDA, CDR2 SQIVND (reference sequence). This CDR3 has 15 residues. Trimming stripped 3 bases from V and 0 bases from J, with 9 bases between. In DNA form, the CDR3 reads TGTGCCAGTAGTATTAACCCAGCCTCCTACAATGAGCAGTTCTTC. Protein sequence: CASSINPASYNEQFF. Complete variable domain (other parts from reference TRBV19 and TRBJ2-1): DGGITQSPKYLFRKEGQNVTLSCEQNLNHDAMYWYRQDPGQGLRLIYYSQIVNDFQKGDIAEGYSVSREKKESFPLTVTSAQKNPTAFYLCASSINPASYNEQFFGPGTRLTVL.

J is TRBJ1-1 and V is TRBV7-9; D is uncertain. The CDR3 has 13 residues. The V end was cut by 7 bases, the J end by 2 bases, with 11 bases between. Germline V gene lookup returns CDR1 SEHNR and CDR2 FQNEAQ (reference sequence). The CDR3, as DNA: TGTGCCAGCAAACTCGGGGTAAACACTGAAGCTTTCTTT. Amino acid sequence: CASKLGVNTEAFF.

The chain joins TRBV15 to TRBJ1-2; D is ambiguous. The V gene lost 1 base and the J gene lost 7 bases, with 10 bases spanning the gap. Germline CDR1 reads LNHNV; CDR2 reads YYDKDF (reference sequence). The CDR3 runs to 13 residues. The CDR3 coding sequence is TGTGCCACCAGCAGAGTCGATAGTTCTGGCTACACCTTC. Translation gives CATSRVDSSGYTF.